This entry is about one T cell receptor (beta chain). Its antigen remains unidentified. One base away there is no much larger clone; base qualities are not given. This entry belongs to a study of chemoradiotherapy in HPV16-positive cancers (dated by TCRdb to between 2021 and 2024). Regarding the research as a whole: Candidate HPV-specific T-cell clones and common TCR motifs were defined through functional T-cell assays on cells from a couple of HPV16-positive patients. The candidate HPV-specific TCRs and motifs were then tracked in TCR repertoires from more than 85 patients with HPV-related cancers. The study set out to ask whether T-cell immunity against the HPV oncoproteins E6 and E7 changes over the course of chemoradiotherapy and whether that immunity affects survival. Paper-wide results and their limitations: The survival association was reported for HPV16-positive patients, and the functional definition of HPV-specific T cells was derived from only a couple of HPV16-positive patients. Expansion of candidate HPV-specific clones and E7-related TCR motifs was observed in the tumor microenvironment during treatment, whereas no such expansion was observed for non-HPV-specific T cells. Among HPV16-positive patients, expansion of HPV-responsive T cells during chemoradiotherapy was associated with better recurrence-free survival.

Library generation was performed with the immunoSEQ multiplex PCR assay. Entries here come from immuneACCESS through TCRdb and include only in-frame sequences with V and J called. Some clones fail to appear in such tables; in the studies checked, an unresolved V gene covers under half of the shortfall, and the cause of the remainder is unknown. Here the sample has 400 to 500 clones; 65% to 90% occur a single time. The ten largest clones capture roughly a third of the sample. Repertoires were sampled multiple times during chemoradiotherapy, which allowed clonal expansion in the tumor microenvironment to be followed. The sequence came from a human donor with HPV-associated anogenital cancer. Sample: tumor tissue, taken from a patient who underwent chemoradiotherapy.

The CDR3 reads CATSREGGRPLSEQYF. In nucleotide form, the sequence is TGTGCCACCAGCAGAGAAGGGGGTCGACCTCTGAGCGAGCAGTACTTC. The chain links TRBV15 with TRBJ2-7, with a tentative D gene TRBD1 over 6 matching bases. CDR1 and CDR2, per the germline V gene (reference sequence), are LNHNV and YYDKDF. V is reduced by 0 bases and J by 6 bases, leaving a spacing of 18 bases between them. The CDR3 numbers 16 residues from cysteine through phenylalanine. Only CDR3 DNA is held: 48 bases, read in frame from base 1.